The 3 T cell receptor beta chains below come from one sample, sequenced in a study of blood T cells in healthy people across ages. Together with a sample-barcoded 5' primer, a J-beta primer mix was included in a second PCR lasting roughly 6 to 12 cycles. From the 5' RACE reads, TCRdb called clonotypes with MiXCR, one entry per CDR3 protein. Of around 1,900,000 distinct CDR3 sequences listed, 39% are singletons. The sequenced sample consisted of blood. These receptor sequences come from a human donor in good health.

The chain uses TRBV27 and TRBJ1-2; the match to TRBD1 covers 7 bases. CDR1 is MNHEY, CDR2 SMNVEV, per germline (reference sequence). Trimming took 5 bases from V and 3 from J; bases not matched to a gene: 15. This CDR3 has 17 amino acids. The CDR3, as DNA: TGTGCCAGCAGTCTCCTTACAAGCAGGGGGATCTACTATGGCTACACCTTC. The encoded protein is CASSLLTSRGIYYGYTF.

The V and J genes are TRBV7-3 and TRBJ1-1; unclear D gene. Per germline, CDR1 SGHTA and CDR2 FQGTGA. Deletions cut 2 bases from V and 2 bases from J, with 9 bases between. The CDR3 spans 14 residues. The CDR3 bases are TGTGCCAGCAGCTTATATCCCCGTAACACTGAAGCTTTCTTT. This sequence encodes CASSLYPRNTEAFF.

The chain carries TRBV27 and TRBJ2-3; no firm D call. From germline, CDR1 is MNHEY and CDR2 SMNVEV (reference sequence). V lost 1 base, J lost 2 bases, and 7 bases lay in between. CDR3 length equals 14 residues. CDR3 sequence reads: CASSLLDPTDTQYF. CDR3 DNA: TGTGCCAGCAGTTTATTAGATCCCACAGATACGCAGTATTTT.